This TCR beta chain was sequenced in a study of cytomegalovirus exposure and HLA in healthy donors. PCR used 60 Vbeta primers and 13 Jbeta primers. Sequencing used immunoSEQ multiplex PCR; TCRdb keeps in-frame clones, though not all of them. The table has about 200,000 clones, over 65% seen once; the top ten hold 1.5% to 2%. Germline CDR1 is SGHAT and CDR2 is FQNNGV. The ends were cut back, 8 bases at V and 0 bases at J, with 11 bases in the middle. The CDR3 contains 14 residues. The chain is built from TRBV11-2 and TRBJ1-3; D not resolved. Sequences were obtained from PBMCs. This clonotype was obtained from a woman aged 25-40 years in good health and CMV-seronegative. The CDR3 reads CASANPLSGNTIYF. DNA of the CDR3: TGTGCCAGCGCGAACCCCCTCTCTGGAAACACCATATATTTT.